These 14 T cell receptor beta chains came from one sample sequenced in a study of blood T cell repertoires in COVID-19. Repertoires were generated with immunoSEQ multiplex PCR, while TCRdb's copy carries only in-frame clones and drops some. The sample lists fewer than 200,000 clones, 65% to 90% occurring once. The sequenced sample was peripheral blood. The origin of the receptors is a man in his fifties with active or convalescent COVID-19.

This clone was counted only a few times. This chain joins TRBV24-1 and TRBJ2-1; D is unresolved. V gave up 6 bases and J gave up 6 bases, with 14 bases separating them. Looked up from germline, CDR1 is KGHDR and CDR2 is SFDVKD. The CDR3 has 14 amino acids. The DNA of the CDR3 is TGTGCCACCAGTCTGAGGTCGATGGTCAATGAGCAGTTCTTC. Its translation is CATSLRSMVNEQFF.

The J gene is TRBJ2-6, the V gene TRBV7-9, with D maybe TRBD2 (5 bases). CDR1 is SEHNR, CDR2 FQNEAQ, per germline (reference sequence). V lost 4 bases and J 0 bases, leaving 10 bases between the germline ends. The CDR3 has 16 residues. The CDR3 DNA sequence: TGTGCCAGCAGCTCTTTCGGAGGCTCTGGGGCCAACGTCCTGACTTTC. This translates into CASSSFGGSGANVLTF.

The chain has TRBV6-5 and TRBJ1-1; no clear D gene. Trimming cost V 7 bases and J 10 bases, with 13 bases left between them. CDR3 length: 11 amino acids. Germline V lookup: CDR1 MNHEY, CDR2 SVGAGI. This CDR3 is CASNPHLRAFF. The CDR3 DNA follows: TGTGCCAGCAATCCACATCTCCGAGCTTTCTTT.

This rearrangement joins TRBV19 to TRBJ2-1, with D hard to call. This CDR3 region has 14 residues. Germline V gene sequence: CDR1 LNHDA, CDR2 SQIVND (reference sequence). Trimming shortened V by 4 bases and J by 4 bases, and 11 bases separated the two germline ends. DNA of the CDR3: TGTGCCAGTAGTAAGGCGGTAGATTACAATGAGCAGTTCTTC. This translates into CASSKAVDYNEQFF.

This chain uses TRBV4-1 with TRBJ2-1; perhaps TRBD1 as D (5 bases). V lost 0 bases and J lost 8, with 11 bases in between. CDR3 length equals 14 residues. Germline CDR1 is MGHRA and CDR2 is YSYEKL. CDR3 in amino acids: CASSQDPQGYEQFF. The CDR3 nucleotides read TGCGCCAGCAGCCAAGATCCCCAGGGTTATGAGCAGTTCTTC.

The chain links TRBV24-1 to TRBJ2-3, with 9 bases fitting TRBD2. Germline V gene sequence: CDR1 KGHDR, CDR2 SFDVKD. The CDR3 covers 16 residues. Trimming removed 3 bases from V and 0 bases from J; junction bases left unmatched: 3. The CDR3 here is CATSDPTSGSTDTQYF. CDR3 in DNA: TGTGCCACCAGTGATCCCACTAGCGGGAGCACAGATACGCAGTATTTT.

The rearrangement joins TRBV7-9 to TRBJ2-7; 8 bases fit TRBD1. Germline assignment: CDR1 SEHNR and CDR2 FQNEAQ (reference sequence). Trimming took 0 bases from V and 0 from J; bases not matched to a gene: 1. The CDR3 extends over 15 amino acids. The CDR3 DNA sequence: TGTGCCAGCAGCTTAGCCCAGGGGGCCTCCTACGAGCAGTACTTC. It is translated as CASSLAQGASYEQYF.

The chain joins TRBV7-3 to TRBJ2-1; TRBD1 is a possible D gene (6 bases). The germline V and J ends were trimmed by 5 bases and 2 bases, with 13 bases remaining between them. The germline V gene has CDR1 SGHTA and CDR2 FQGTGA. CDR3 length: 15 amino acids. In DNA form, the CDR3 reads TGTGCCAGCAGCGAAGATAGGGGGACCTACAATGAGCAGTTCTTC. This encodes CASSEDRGTYNEQFF.

The V and J genes are TRBV10-2 and TRBJ2-2, with D tentatively TRBD1 (5 bases). There are 14 residues in the CDR3. Germline V gene sequence: CDR1 WSHSY, CDR2 SAAADI. V was pared by 4 bases and J by 1 base, with 7 bases between. For the CDR3, the DNA is TGCGCCAGCAGTGCCCAGGGGAACACCGGGGAGCTGTTTTTT. It encodes CASSAQGNTGELFF.

The rearrangement uses TRBV24-1 and TRBJ2-3; 9 bases agree with TRBD2. The CDR3 is 13 amino acids. The germline V gene encodes CDR1 KGHDR and CDR2 SFDVKD. Trimming at V came to 12 bases and at J to 2 bases, leaving 5 bases not matched to a gene. CDR3: CASGGGDTDTQYF. The CDR3 DNA reads as TGTGCCTCAGGCGGGGGGGACACAGATACGCAGTATTTT.

The chain links TRBV5-1 to TRBJ1-1, with D uncertain. This CDR3 is 14 amino acids long. Per the germline V gene, CDR1 is SGHRS and CDR2 is YFSETQ. Trimming left V 0 bases short and J 0 bases short, with 6 bases between. CDR3 DNA: TGCGCCAGCAGCTTGGTTGCAGTGAACACTGAAGCTTTCTTT. It codes for CASSLVAVNTEAFF.

This clone came up once. The chain employs TRBV6-4 and TRBJ2-1, with 10 bases lining up with TRBD1. V was pared by 6 bases and J by 5 bases, with 10 bases of the junction left unmatched. Germline values: CDR1 MRHNA, CDR2 SNTAGT. This CDR3 is built from 16 residues. CDR3 DNA sequence: TGTGCCAGCAGAGGACAGGGGGATAGCCCGAACAATGAGCAGTTCTTC. This encodes CASRGQGDSPNNEQFF.

This clone was detected only once. This sequence joins TRBV29-1 and TRBJ2-2; tentative D call: TRBD2 (6 bases). The CDR3 is made up of 15 amino acids. Germline V gene sequence: CDR1 SQVTM, CDR2 ANQGSEA. V dropped 2 bases and J dropped 3 bases, with 13 bases sitting between them. CDR3 sequence reads: CSVESPGEDTGELFF. In nucleotides, the CDR3 is TGCAGCGTTGAATCCCCGGGGGAGGACACCGGGGAGCTGTTTTTT.

V usage is TRBV6-6 and J usage is TRBJ1-5; TRBD1 aligns across 7 bases. CDR1 is MNHNY and CDR2 is SVGAGI in the germline V gene (reference sequence). Trimming took 8 bases from V and 9 from J; bases not matched to a gene: 10. CDR3 length: 13 amino acids. The chain's CDR3 is CASAGGGELPQHF. The CDR3 nucleotides are TGTGCCAGCGCTGGAGGGGGCGAGCTGCCCCAGCATTTT.